This TCR beta chain comes out of a study of T cells after yellow fever vaccination. Study-level background: The authors prepared low-cell-number fractions using SMART-Seq v4 Ultra Low Input.

This CDR3 region has 14 residues. Germline-derived CDR1 and CDR2 are SGDLS and YYNGEE. With 0 bases removed from V and 5 bases from J, the gap between germline ends came to 8 bases. Study findings and constraints: Abundant clonotypes (contaminants from the bulk population) could be present in FACS-sorted repertoires.

One entry per CDR3 protein, called by TCRdb with MiXCR from the 5' RACE reads. Of 65,000 to 90,000 distinct CDR3 sequences detected, about 14% appear once; the ten largest clones hold 20% to 25%. This clonotype was detected a few times. Material: CD8+ T cells not binding an NS4B(214-222) dextramer, sorted from PBMCs, obtained approximately 20 days after the first yellow fever vaccination. The chain combines TRBV9 with TRBJ2-2; a possible D gene is TRBD2 (6 bases). This receptor was taken from a man aged 18 to 29 who received the YFV17D yellow fever vaccine. CDR3 coding DNA: TGTGCCAGCAGCGTAGTCGGGGGAACCGGGGAGCTGTTTTTT. This encodes CASSVVGGTGELFF.